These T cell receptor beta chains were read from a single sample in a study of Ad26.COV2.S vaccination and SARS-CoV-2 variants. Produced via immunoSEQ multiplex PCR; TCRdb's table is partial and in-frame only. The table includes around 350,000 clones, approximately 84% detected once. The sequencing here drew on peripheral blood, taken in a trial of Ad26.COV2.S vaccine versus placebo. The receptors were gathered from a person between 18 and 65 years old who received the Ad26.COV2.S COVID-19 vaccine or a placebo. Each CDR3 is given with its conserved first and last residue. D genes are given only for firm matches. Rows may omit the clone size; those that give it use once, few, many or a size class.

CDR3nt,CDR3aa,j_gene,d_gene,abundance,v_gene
TGTGCCAGCAGCAAGGCCCACGGCCCAAAGGACAGGGCTCGCAATCAGCCCCAGCATTTT,CASSKAHGPKDRARNQPQHF,TRBJ1-5,-,-,TRBV21-1
TGCGCCAGCAGCTTGGCCCGGGACGCCGGTTCTGAGCAGTACTTC,CASSLARDAGSEQYF,TRBJ2-7,-,-,TRBV5-1
TGTGCCAGCAGTACAACAGGGTCACCCCTCCACTTT,CASSTTGSPLHF,TRBJ1-6,-,-,TRBV27
TGCGCCAGCAGTGATTCAGGGGGAAATGAGCAGTTCTTC,CASSDSGGNEQFF,TRBJ2-1,TRBD1,-,TRBV10-1
TGTGCCAGCAGTGAGACAGGGCAGAATTCACCCCTCCACTTT,CASSETGQNSPLHF,TRBJ1-6,TRBD1,-,TRBV2
TGTGCCAGCAGCTTTGGAGTAGGTTACACCTTC,CASSFGVGYTF,TRBJ1-2,-,-,TRBV5-4
TGTGCCTGGGTGGGGCTGGGGAACACTGAAGCTTTCTTT,CAWVGLGNTEAFF,TRBJ1-1,-,-,TRBV30
TGTGCCAGTAGTATATTAAGGGGTTATGGGGCCAACGTCCTGACTTTC,CASSILRGYGANVLTF,TRBJ2-6,-,-,TRBV19
TGTGCCTGGAGTGATGGATCCGAAAAACTGTTTTTT,CAWSDGSEKLFF,TRBJ1-4,-,-,TRBV30
TGTGCCAGTAGTCACCGAGGGGCGGGGACTGAAGCTTTCTTT,CASSHRGAGTEAFF,TRBJ1-1,-,few,TRBV19
TGCAGCGCCGGGACTAGCGGGAGGGCAGATACGCAGTATTTT,CSAGTSGRADTQYF,TRBJ2-3,TRBD2,-,TRBV29-1
TGTGCCAGCAGCTTAGAACAGGGGAGTGGGGACACCATATATTTT,CASSLEQGSGDTIYF,TRBJ1-3,TRBD1,-,TRBV7-6
TGTGCCAGCAGCCAAGGCGGGCCTAGCGGGGGCCTTCAGTACTTC,CASSQGGPSGGLQYF,TRBJ2-7,TRBD2,-,TRBV3-1/TRBV3-2
TGTGCCAGCACGCCGTTTGGACAGGGGGACACAGATACGCAGTATTTT,CASTPFGQGDTDTQYF,TRBJ2-3,TRBD1,-,TRBV9
TGCGCCAGCAGCCAAGAGATCACAGCCGCGAACACCGGGGAGCTGTTTTTT,CASSQEITAANTGELFF,TRBJ2-2,-,-,TRBV4-3
TGTGCCAGCAGTTACTCTAGCGGGGCGGTCACAGATACGCAGTATTTT,CASSYSSGAVTDTQYF,TRBJ2-3,TRBD2,-,TRBV6-5
TGTGCCAGCAGTTACTCAGGGGCTAGCGGGGGGTTAGCCAAAAACATTCAGTACTTC,CASSYSGASGGLAKNIQYF,TRBJ2-4,TRBD2,-,TRBV6-2/TRBV6-3
TGTGCCAGCAGCTTATGGAAGGGACAGGGGGCGGGGGAGCAGTACTTC,CASSLWKGQGAGEQYF,TRBJ2-7,TRBD1,-,TRBV7-8
TGTGCCACCCTGACGGGGACAGCTGGAAACACCATATATTTT,CATLTGTAGNTIYF,TRBJ1-3,TRBD1,-,TRBV6-5
TGTGCCAGCAGCTCCACTAGCGGGGGGCCCAATGAGCAGTTCTTC,CASSSTSGGPNEQFF,TRBJ2-1,TRBD2,-,TRBV7-9
TGTGCCAGCAGTTTACTCGGAGCACGGGTTAGCAATCAGCCCCAGCATTTT,CASSLLGARVSNQPQHF,TRBJ1-5,-,-,TRBV28
TGTGCCAGCAGTGAAGCGCTCGGGACAGGGGGCCGGGGTGAAAAACTGTTTTTT,CASSEALGTGGRGEKLFF,TRBJ1-4,TRBD1,-,TRBV6-1
TGTGCCAGCAGTTACGATTCAGGGACGGAAAAACTGTTTTTT,CASSYDSGTEKLFF,TRBJ1-4,-,-,TRBV6-5
TGTGCCAGCAGCCTCTGGGGAGCCGGGGAGCTGTTTTTT,CASSLWGAGELFF,TRBJ2-2,-,-,TRBV5-4
TGTGCCAGCAGCCCAGCCAAGCGGCAAGAGACCCAGTACTTC,CASSPAKRQETQYF,TRBJ2-5,-,-,TRBV7-2
TGTGCCAGCAGTTACGCGCAGGGGGGGAACATTCAGTACTTC,CASSYAQGGNIQYF,TRBJ2-4,-,few,TRBV6-6
TGTGCCAGCAGTTTAAATAATCTTGAGCAGTTCTTC,CASSLNNLEQFF,TRBJ2-1,-,few,TRBV6-5
TGTGCCAGCAGTTCCGGGAGCCAAGAGACCCAGTACTTC,CASSSGSQETQYF,TRBJ2-5,-,-,TRBV28
TGTGCCAGCAGTATCCCAACAGATACGCAGTATTTT,CASSIPTDTQYF,TRBJ2-3,-,once,TRBV28
TGTGCCAGCAGTTACCCGGGGCTGGGTCGGGGTCCGGCGGGCCCTAACTATGGCTACACCTTC,CASSYPGLGRGPAGPNYGYTF,TRBJ1-2,-,-,TRBV6-7
TGTGCCAGCAGCCTCGCTATAGGTTGGACAGGAAGATCGGTAGATACGCAGTATTTT,CASSLAIGWTGRSVDTQYF,TRBJ2-3,TRBD1,once,TRBV3-1/TRBV3-2
TGTGCCAGCAGCTTTTCACCGGGCTCCTATAATTCACCCCTCCACTTT,CASSFSPGSYNSPLHF,TRBJ1-6,-,once,TRBV7-2
TGCGCCAGCAGCCCTATCCCGGATCTTGGCAATGAGCAGTTCTTC,CASSPIPDLGNEQFF,TRBJ2-1,-,-,TRBV5-1
TGCGCCAGCAGCTTGGTTCCGGGGGGCTCGTTTGAGACCCAGTACTTC,CASSLVPGGSFETQYF,TRBJ2-5,-,once,TRBV5-1
TGCGCCAGCAGCTCCCCTCAGAGGGACAGGGGCGAGCAGTACTTC,CASSSPQRDRGEQYF,TRBJ2-7,TRBD1,-,TRBV5-1